Listed here are 5 T cell receptor beta chains from one sample, sequenced in a study of vaccination effects on CD4 cells after COVID-19. Before sequencing, viral peptide pools were used by the ViraFEST assay to expand antigen-specific CD4+ T cells. Following 10 days of culture, CD4+ T cells were isolated. Prior SARS-CoV-2 infection was absent in the vaccine recipients, as shown by negative nucleocapsid antibodies. The method was immunoSEQ multiplex PCR; TCRdb's version includes in-frame clones alone and lacks a portion of them. The sample yields 35,000 to 50,000 clones, under 75% seen once. These TCRs' antigens remain unknown. The sequencing used CD4+ T cells from PBMCs cultured with HCoV-OC43 spike peptides, collected before COVID-19 vaccination. Subset specified: HCoV-OC43 spike overlapping peptide pool stimulation. The receptor set was obtained from a human donor who received a COVID-19 vaccine.

The CDR3 is CAISDPGDEQFF. The CDR3 DNA follows: TGTGCCATCAGTGACCCCGGTGATGAGCAGTTCTTC. The genes are TRBV10-3 and TRBJ2-1; D is uncertain. Trimming cost V 3 bases and J 8 bases, with 8 bases left between them. This CDR3 has 12 amino acids. The germline V gene encodes CDR1 ENHRY and CDR2 SYGVKD.

The sample holds many counts of this clone. The chain links TRBV27 to TRBJ2-7; D remains unclear. V lost 5 bases and J 3 bases, leaving 14 bases between the germline ends. CDR1 and CDR2 (germline): MNHEY, SMNVEV (reference sequence). The CDR3 sequence is 14 residues long. In DNA, the CDR3 is TGTGCCAGCAGTCTCAGTCGTGGGTACTACGAGCAGTACTTC. Encoded protein: CASSLSRGYYEQYF.

The V and J genes are TRBV6-5 and TRBJ2-5; D is undetermined. CDR3 size: 14 residues. Trimming left V 2 bases short and J 1 base short, with 8 bases between. Germline V CDR1 and CDR2: MNHEY, SVGAGI. The CDR3, as DNA: TGTGCCAGCAGTTACGCGGCGCTCCAAGAGACCCAGTACTTC. Its protein product is CASSYAALQETQYF.

V and J are TRBV5-4 and TRBJ2-1, with D possibly being TRBD1 (6 bases). Germline values: CDR1 SGHNT, CDR2 YYREEE (reference sequence). The CDR3 spans 17 residues. Trimming removed 3 bases at V and 0 bases at J, with 16 bases between. In nucleotides, the CDR3 is TGTGCCAGCAGCTCCCCCCGGACGGACAGCTCCTACAATGAGCAGTTCTTC. It encodes CASSSPRTDSSYNEQFF.

CDR3 in amino acids: CASSYRGTQINYGYTF. CDR3 coding DNA: TGTGCCAGCAGCTACCGAGGGACACAAATTAACTATGGCTACACCTTC. The chain links TRBV7-8 to TRBJ1-2; D perhaps matches TRBD1 (6 bases). The CDR3 covers 16 residues. Between the trimmed V and J ends, which lost 4 bases and 1 base, there was a span of 16 bases. Germline V lookup: CDR1 SGHVS, CDR2 FQNEAQ.